This is a list of T cell receptor beta chains from one sample in a study of blood T cell repertoires in COVID-19. Assay: immunoSEQ multiplex PCR; the TCRdb copy retains only in-frame clones and omits some. The profile shows under 200,000 clones, over 60% of them singletons. The sample consisted of peripheral blood. All receptors come from a woman of 80 years or more with acute or convalescent COVID-19. Each CDR3 is given with its conserved first and last residue.

>TRBJ1-3|TRBV11-2
CASSLAGNSGNTIYF
>TRBJ2-3|TRBV20-1
CSASASGSNTDTQYF
>TRBJ1-2|TRBV12-3/TRBV12-4
CASSPGGSYGYTF
>TRBJ2-3|TRBV10-3
CAIGATGLVTDTQYF
>TRBJ2-3|TRBV4-3
CASSQRQGEGVGDTDTQYF
>TRBJ1-5|TRBV7-8
CASSSQGQGNQPQHF
>TRBJ2-7|TRBV5-6
CASSFGQNYEQYF
>TRBJ1-2|TRBV28
CASSSAGYDYTF
>TRBJ2-5|TRBV21-1
CATNGLAGGETQYF
>TRBJ1-5|TRBV19
CASNVRVDQPQHF
>TRBJ1-1|TRBV6-5
CASSYAGGAGSEAFF
>TRBJ2-3|TRBV9
CASSYHLGRGGTDTQYF
>TRBJ2-1|TRBV4-2
CASSQRANSGGAYEQFF
>TRBJ2-7|TRBV12-3/TRBV12-4
CASSLGRTYEQYF
>TRBJ2-3|TRBV5-1
CATKEAGGSDTQYF
>TRBJ2-5|TRBV7-9
CASSLGGQGQETQYF
>TRBJ1-2|TRBV3-1/TRBV3-2
CASSPPTGHGYGYTF
>TRBJ2-1|TRBV7-3
CASSLDGGLYNEQFF
>TRBJ1-5|TRBV7-8
CASSLDSSNQPQHF
>TRBJ1-2|TRBV6-2/TRBV6-3
CASSDGQWRGYTF
>TRBJ1-6|TRBV27
CASSSSRVSYNSPLHF
>TRBJ1-5|TRBV3-1/TRBV3-2
CASSPTGGREWPQHF
>TRBJ2-5|TRBV7-8
CASSLVGGKETQYF
>TRBJ2-5|TRBV9
CASSVGGRVQETQYF
>TRBJ2-1|TRBV6-1
CASSEVSRSKGEQFF
>TRBJ2-5|TRBV7-9
CASSSTERGEETQYF
>TRBJ1-4|TRBV3-1/TRBV3-2
CASSQVRTNEKLFF
>TRBJ1-1|TRBV23-1
CASSRDNYTEAFF
>TRBJ2-1|TRBV27
CASSLTPTSGGYNEQFF
>TRBJ2-2|TRBV6-4
CASKASGGNTGELFF
>TRBJ1-3|TRBV3-1/TRBV3-2
CASSLQVSGNTIYF
>TRBJ1-4|TRBV5-1
CASSRDFEKLFF
>TRBJ2-7|TRBV30
CAWSAIPDRAHEQYF
>TRBJ2-5|TRBV7-9
CASSLAIRDRVLETQYF
>TRBJ1-2|TRBV4-1
CASSTAGSTF
>TRBJ2-1|TRBV5-1
CASSLNVAGDEQFF
>TRBJ2-1|TRBV5-1
CASAIGGGEFYNEQFF
>TRBJ2-7|TRBV7-8
CASSLDSGSIEQYF
>TRBJ1-2|TRBV11-2
CASSLVQGAGYTF
>TRBJ2-7|TRBV7-9
CASSQVTGAIYEQYF
>TRBJ2-2|TRBV10-1
CASSHRAGGPRAGELFF
>TRBJ2-1|TRBV4-3
CASSQVFARFRGLEVHNEQFF
>TRBJ2-5|TRBV7-6
CASSWQGGGQETQYF
>TRBJ1-3|TRBV4-3
CASSQASGSPGNTIYF
>TRBJ1-4|TRBV7-8
CASSLARGGREKLFF
>TRBJ1-1|TRBV11-1
CASSLAYFEGTEAFF
>TRBJ1-3|TRBV6-5
CASSYPGGSGNTIYF
>TRBJ2-2|TRBV19
CASSWAGSNTGELFF
>TRBJ2-2|TRBV5-1
CASSLTSGTNTGELFF
>TRBJ1-5|TRBV5-5
CASSQQGNQPQHF
>TRBJ1-2|TRBV19
CASRSGLLNYGYTF
>TRBJ2-3|TRBV30
CAWTDRVLDTQYF
>TRBJ1-3|TRBV10-3
CAIREDRLSGNTIYF
>TRBJ2-1|TRBV29-1
CSMRTSGEGGYNEQFF